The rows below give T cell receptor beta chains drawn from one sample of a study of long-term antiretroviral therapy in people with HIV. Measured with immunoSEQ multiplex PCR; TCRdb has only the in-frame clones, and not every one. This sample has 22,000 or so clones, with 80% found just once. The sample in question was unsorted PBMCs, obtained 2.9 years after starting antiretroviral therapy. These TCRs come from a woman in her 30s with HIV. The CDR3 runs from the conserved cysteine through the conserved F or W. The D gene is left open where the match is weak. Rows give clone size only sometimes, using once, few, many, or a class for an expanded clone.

CASSALQGGETQYF TRBJ2-5 NA TRBV19 once
CASSFAASGGYEQYF TRBJ2-7 TRBD2 TRBV5-1 few
CASSLRAGRELFF TRBJ1-4 NA TRBV27 NA
CASAGSLATNEKLFF TRBJ1-4 NA TRBV6-5 NA
CASSQASGGWYNEQFF TRBJ2-1 TRBD2 TRBV14 NA
CAWSGALPLINEKLFF TRBJ1-4 NA TRBV30 few
CASSFAANTEAFF TRBJ1-1 NA TRBV11-3 NA
CASSYSISLEKLFF TRBJ1-4 NA TRBV6-5 medium-sized
CASSKRVTQPQHF TRBJ1-5 NA TRBV25-1 NA
CASGTGVNTGELFF TRBJ2-2 TRBD1 TRBV6-5 NA
CASSTGTVEKTQYF TRBJ2-5 TRBD1 TRBV5-1 few
CASSPKFSSYGYTF TRBJ1-2 NA TRBV6-6 NA
CASSEYRSGTDYGYTF TRBJ1-2 NA TRBV2 NA
CASRLLDSYNSPLHF TRBJ1-6 NA TRBV5-1 NA
CASSNRIDSNQPQHF TRBJ1-5 NA TRBV21-1 once
CASKAPTGEAFF TRBJ1-1 NA TRBV10-3 NA
CASSKLGGQINEKLFF TRBJ1-4 NA TRBV7-9 NA